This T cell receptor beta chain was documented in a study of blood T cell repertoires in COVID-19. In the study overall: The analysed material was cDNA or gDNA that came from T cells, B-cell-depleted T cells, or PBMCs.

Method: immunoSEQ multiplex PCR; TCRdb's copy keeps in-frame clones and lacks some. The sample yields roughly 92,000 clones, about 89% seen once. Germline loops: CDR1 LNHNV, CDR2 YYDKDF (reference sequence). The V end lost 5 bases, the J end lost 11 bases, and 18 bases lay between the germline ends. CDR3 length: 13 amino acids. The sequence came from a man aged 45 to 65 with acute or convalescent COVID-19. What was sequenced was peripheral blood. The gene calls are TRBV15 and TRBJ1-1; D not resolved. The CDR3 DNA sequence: TGTGCCACCAGCCCGATGGCCCGACAACCTGCTTTCTTT. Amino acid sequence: CATSPMARQPAFF. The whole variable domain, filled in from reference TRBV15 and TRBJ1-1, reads DAMVIQNPRYQVTQFGKPVTLSCSQTLNHNVMYWYQQKSSQAPKLLFHYYDKDFNNEADTPDNFQSRRPNTSFCFLDIRSPGLGDTAMYLCATSPMARQPAFFGQGTRLTVV.